This T cell receptor beta chain was obtained from a study of shared clonotypes between healthy human individuals. About the research overall: The people who gave samples were a couple of women and three men aged 18 to 49.

CD45RO-negative, CCR7-positively selected cells formed the naive CD8 fraction, excluding terminally differentiated effector memory CD45RA+ cells. Donors, without exception, were Caucasian adults residing in Nashville, Tennessee. It was at deep level that the assay was run. Only in-frame clones appear in the TCRdb table, and some are missing; sequencing was by immunoSEQ multiplex PCR. This table has about 2.2 million clones, 93% appearing once. Germline V gives CDR1 SGHNT, CDR2 YYREEE (reference sequence). The CDR3 has 15 amino acids. The V and J ends lost 0 bases and 2 bases, in that order; junction bases with no gene match: 3.

The chain is built from TRBV5-4 and TRBJ2-7; 9 positions match TRBD2. The specimen was naive CD8+ T cells from PBMCs. This TCR came from a man between 18 and 35 years old in good health. Some clones in this sample may be carry-over from other donors' samples. The CDR3 here is CASSLEPSGTYEQYF. The CDR3 DNA reads TGTGCCAGCAGCTTGGAGCCTAGCGGGACCTACGAGCAGTACTTC. Variable domain in full (rest from reference TRBV5-4 and TRBJ2-7): ETGVTQSPTHLIKTRGQQVTLRCSSQSGHNTVSWYQQALGQGPQFIFQYYREEENGRGNFPPRFSGLQFPNYSSELNVNALELDDSALYLCASSLEPSGTYEQYFGPGTRLTVT.